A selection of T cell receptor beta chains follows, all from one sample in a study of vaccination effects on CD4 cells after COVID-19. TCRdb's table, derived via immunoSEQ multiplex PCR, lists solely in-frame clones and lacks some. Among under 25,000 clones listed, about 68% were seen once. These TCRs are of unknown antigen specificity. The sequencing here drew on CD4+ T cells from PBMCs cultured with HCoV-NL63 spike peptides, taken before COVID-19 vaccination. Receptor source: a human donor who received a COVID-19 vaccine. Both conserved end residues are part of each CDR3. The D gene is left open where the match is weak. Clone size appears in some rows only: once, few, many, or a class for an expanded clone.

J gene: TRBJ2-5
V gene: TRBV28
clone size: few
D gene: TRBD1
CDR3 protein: CASSREAYRGQGETQYF
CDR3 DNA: TGTGCCAGCAGTAGGGAGGCGTACAGGGGGCAGGGAGAGACCCAGTACTTC

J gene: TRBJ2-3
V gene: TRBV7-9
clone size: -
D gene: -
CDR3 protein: CASSRQSDTQYF
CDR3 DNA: TGTGCCAGCAGCCGCCAGTCAGATACGCAGTATTTT

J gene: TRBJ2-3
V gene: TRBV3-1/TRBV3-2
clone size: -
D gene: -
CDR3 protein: CASSQDGFYTQYF
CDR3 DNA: TGTGCCAGCAGCCAAGATGGGTTTTATACGCAGTATTTT

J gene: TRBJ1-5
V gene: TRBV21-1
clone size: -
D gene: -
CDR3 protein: CASSSPGGQPQHF
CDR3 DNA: TGTGCCAGCAGCAGTCCAGGGGGACAGCCCCAGCATTTT

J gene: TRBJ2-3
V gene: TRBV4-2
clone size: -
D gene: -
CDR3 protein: CASRRGDVASTDTQYF
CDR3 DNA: TGTGCCAGCAGACGAGGAGACGTCGCTAGCACAGATACGCAGTATTTT

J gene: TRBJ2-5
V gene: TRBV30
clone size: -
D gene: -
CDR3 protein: CAWSGFQGETQYF
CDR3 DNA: TGTGCCTGGAGTGGGTTCCAGGGAGAGACCCAGTACTTC

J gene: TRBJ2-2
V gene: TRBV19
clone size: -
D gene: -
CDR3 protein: CASSFRGMGTGELFF
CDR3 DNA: TGTGCCAGTAGTTTCCGGGGAATGGGCACCGGGGAGCTGTTTTTT

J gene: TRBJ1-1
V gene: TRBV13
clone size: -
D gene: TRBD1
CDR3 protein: CASSLEQGAVLTEAFF
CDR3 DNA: TGTGCCAGCAGCTTAGAACAGGGGGCTGTCTTAACTGAAGCTTTCTTT

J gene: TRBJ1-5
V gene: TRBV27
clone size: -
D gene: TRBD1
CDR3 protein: CASSQMARGRGNQPQHF
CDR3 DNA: TGTGCCAGCAGTCAGATGGCCAGGGGGCGCGGCAATCAGCCCCAGCATTTT

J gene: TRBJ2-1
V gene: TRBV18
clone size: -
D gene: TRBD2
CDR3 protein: CASSPQTGLAVNEQFF
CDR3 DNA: TGTGCCAGCTCACCACAGACCGGACTAGCAGTTAATGAGCAGTTCTTC

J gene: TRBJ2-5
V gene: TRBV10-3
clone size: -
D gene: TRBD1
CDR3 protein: CAISRGQGGEETQYF
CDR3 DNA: TGTGCCATCAGCCGGGGACAGGGTGGGGAAGAGACCCAGTACTTC

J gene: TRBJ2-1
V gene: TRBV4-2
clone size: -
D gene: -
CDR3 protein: CASRESRTGEQFF
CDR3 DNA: TGTGCCAGCAGAGAGTCCAGAACGGGGGAGCAGTTCTTC

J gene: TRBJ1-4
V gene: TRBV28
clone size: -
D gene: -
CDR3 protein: CASSWSGVREKLFF
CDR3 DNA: TGTGCCAGCAGTTGGTCGGGGGTGAGGGAAAAACTGTTTTTT

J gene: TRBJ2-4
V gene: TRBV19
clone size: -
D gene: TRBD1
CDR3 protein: CASSITGTGAKNIQYF
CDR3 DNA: TGTGCCAGTAGTATTACCGGGACAGGGGCCAAAAACATTCAGTACTTC

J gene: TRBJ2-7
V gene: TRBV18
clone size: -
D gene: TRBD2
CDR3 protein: CASSPIRAGGPYEQYF
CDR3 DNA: TGTGCCAGCTCACCGATCAGAGCGGGAGGGCCCTACGAGCAGTACTTC

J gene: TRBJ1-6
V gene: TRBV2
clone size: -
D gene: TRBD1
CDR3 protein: CASSEERGLDSPLHF
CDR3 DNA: TGTGCCAGCAGTGAAGAAAGGGGGCTGGATTCACCCCTCCACTTT

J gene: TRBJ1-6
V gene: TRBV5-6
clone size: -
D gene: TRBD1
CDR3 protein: CASSLRGTGINSPLHF
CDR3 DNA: TGTGCCAGCAGCTTGCGAGGGACAGGGATTAATTCACCCCTCCACTTT

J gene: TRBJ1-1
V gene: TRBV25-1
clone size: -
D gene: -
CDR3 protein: CASSEFKVNTEAFF
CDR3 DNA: TGTGCCAGCAGTGAATTTAAGGTGAACACTGAAGCTTTCTTT

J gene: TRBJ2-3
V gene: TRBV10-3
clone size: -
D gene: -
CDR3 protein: CAISEFGQQGDTQYF
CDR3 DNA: TGTGCCATCAGTGAGTTCGGACAGCAAGGAGATACGCAGTATTTT

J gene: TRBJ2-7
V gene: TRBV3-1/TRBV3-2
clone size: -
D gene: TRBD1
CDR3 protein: CASSLQGDSYEQYF
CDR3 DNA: TGTGCCAGCAGCCTCCAGGGGGACTCCTACGAGCAGTACTTC

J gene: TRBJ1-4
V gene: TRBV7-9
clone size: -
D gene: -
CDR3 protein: CASSLGGGAVEKLFF
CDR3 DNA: TGTGCCAGCAGCTTAGGTGGGGGGGCGGTCGAAAAACTGTTTTTT

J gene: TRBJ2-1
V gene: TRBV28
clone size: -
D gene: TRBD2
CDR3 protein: CASSVPGLASNEQFF
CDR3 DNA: TGTGCCAGCAGTGTACCGGGACTAGCGAGCAATGAGCAGTTCTTC

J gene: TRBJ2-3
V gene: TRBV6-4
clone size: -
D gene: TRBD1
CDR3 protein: CASSEGQSTDTQYF
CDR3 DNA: TGTGCCAGCAGTGAGGGACAGAGCACAGATACGCAGTATTTT

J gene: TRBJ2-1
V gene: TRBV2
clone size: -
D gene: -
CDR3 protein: CASSEGLVGLF
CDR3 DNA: TGTGCCAGCAGTGAGGGGCTAGTCGGGCTCTTC

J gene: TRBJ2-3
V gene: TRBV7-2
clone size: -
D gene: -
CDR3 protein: CASSLRARSTDTQYF
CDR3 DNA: TGTGCCAGCAGCCTCAGGGCTAGAAGCACAGATACGCAGTATTTT

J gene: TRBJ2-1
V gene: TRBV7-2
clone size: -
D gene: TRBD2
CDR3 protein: CASSLAPGTTYNEQFF
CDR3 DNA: TGTGCCAGCAGCTTAGCGCCCGGGACTACCTACAATGAGCAGTTCTTC

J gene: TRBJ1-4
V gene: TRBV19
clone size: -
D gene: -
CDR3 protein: CATKADTTNEKLFF
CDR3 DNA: TGTGCCACTAAGGCGGACACCACTAATGAAAAACTGTTTTTT

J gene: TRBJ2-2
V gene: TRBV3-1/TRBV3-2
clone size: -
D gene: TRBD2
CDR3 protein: CASSAGSGRATGELFF
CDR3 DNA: TGTGCCAGCAGCGCGGGGAGCGGGAGGGCCACCGGGGAGCTGTTTTTT

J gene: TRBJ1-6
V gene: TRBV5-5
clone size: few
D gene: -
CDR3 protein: CASSDLRARFSTPHF
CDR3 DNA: TGTGCCAGCAGTGACCTGCGGGCCCGATTTTCAACCCCTCACTTT

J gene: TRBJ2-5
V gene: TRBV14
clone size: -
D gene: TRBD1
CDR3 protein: CASSQIQGVQETQYF
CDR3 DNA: TGTGCCAGCAGCCAAATACAGGGGGTCCAAGAGACCCAGTACTTC

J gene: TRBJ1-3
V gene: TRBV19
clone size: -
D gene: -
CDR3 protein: CASSDSWNTIYF
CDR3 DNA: TGTGCCAGTAGCGACTCATGGAACACCATATATTTT

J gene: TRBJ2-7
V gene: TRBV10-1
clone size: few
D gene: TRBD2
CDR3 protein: CASSESNRGGYEQYF
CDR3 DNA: TGCGCCAGCAGTGAGTCAAATCGGGGGGGCTACGAGCAGTACTTC

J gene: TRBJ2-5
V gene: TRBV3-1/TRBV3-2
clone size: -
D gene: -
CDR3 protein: CASSPRFASWETQYF
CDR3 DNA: TGTGCCAGCAGCCCTCGATTCGCTAGCTGGGAGACCCAGTACTTC

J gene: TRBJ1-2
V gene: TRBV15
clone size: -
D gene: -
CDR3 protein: CATSTGGGNYGYTF
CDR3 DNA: TGTGCCACCAGCACTGGGGGGGGGAACTATGGCTACACCTTC

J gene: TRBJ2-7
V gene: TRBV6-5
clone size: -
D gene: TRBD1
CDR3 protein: CASNRDRENEQYF
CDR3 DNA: TGTGCCAGCAACAGGGACAGGGAAAACGAGCAGTACTTC

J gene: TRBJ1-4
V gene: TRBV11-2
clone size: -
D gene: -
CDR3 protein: CASSLERATNEKLFF
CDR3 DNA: TGTGCCAGCAGCTTGGAGAGGGCAACTAATGAAAAACTGTTTTTT

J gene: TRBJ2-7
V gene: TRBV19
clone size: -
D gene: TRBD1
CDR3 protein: CASRRQGTYEQYF
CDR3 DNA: TGTGCCAGTAGGCGACAGGGGACCTACGAGCAGTACTTC

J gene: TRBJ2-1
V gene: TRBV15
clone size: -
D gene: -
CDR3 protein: CATSRRQVAVNEQFF
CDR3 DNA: TGTGCCACCAGCAGACGCCAGGTGGCCGTAAATGAGCAGTTCTTC

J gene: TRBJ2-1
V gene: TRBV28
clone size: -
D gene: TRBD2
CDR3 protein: CASSLLAGGSYNEQFF
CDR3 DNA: TGTGCCAGCAGTTTACTGGCGGGAGGGTCCTACAATGAGCAGTTCTTC

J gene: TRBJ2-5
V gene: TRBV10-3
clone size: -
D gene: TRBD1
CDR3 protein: CAISRTGLGETQYF
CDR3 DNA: TGTGCCATCAGTAGGACAGGGCTAGGGGAGACCCAGTACTTC

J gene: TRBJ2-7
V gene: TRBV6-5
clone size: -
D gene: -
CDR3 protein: CASRGRGEQYF
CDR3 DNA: TGTGCCAGCAGAGGGCGGGGCGAGCAGTACTTC

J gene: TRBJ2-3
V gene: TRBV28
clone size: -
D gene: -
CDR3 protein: CASKLGIPTDTQYF
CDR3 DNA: TGTGCCAGCAAGCTAGGGATTCCCACAGATACGCAGTATTTT

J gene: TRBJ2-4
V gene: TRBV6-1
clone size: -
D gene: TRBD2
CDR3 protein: CASRDGGATNIQYF
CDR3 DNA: TGTGCCAGCAGGGACGGGGGGGCTACAAACATTCAGTACTTC

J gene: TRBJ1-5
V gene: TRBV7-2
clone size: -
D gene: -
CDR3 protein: CASSPGGASNQPQHF
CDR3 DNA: TGTGCCAGCAGCCCCGGCGGGGCTAGCAATCAGCCCCAGCATTTT

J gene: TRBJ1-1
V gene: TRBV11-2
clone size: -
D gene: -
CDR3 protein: CASSLNSRTEAFF
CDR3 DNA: TGTGCCAGCAGCTTAAACAGCCGGACTGAAGCTTTCTTT